A selection of T cell receptor beta chains follows, all from one sample in a study of blood T cells in healthy people across ages. TCRdb reprocessed the 5' RACE reads via MiXCR and lists one record per CDR3 protein. The repertoire holds hundreds of thousands of distinct CDR3 sequences, with less than 45% as singletons. Sequencing was done on a sample of blood. The source is a man older than 75 in good health. Both conserved end residues are part of each CDR3. A D gene is named only where the DNA matches it firmly. Only part of the rows carry a size: once, few, many, or a class if the clone is expanded.

TRBV28	-	-	13	TRBJ2-3	TGTGCCAGCAGTTTACCAGAGAGGTCCGCGCAGTATTTT	CASSLPERSAQYF
TRBV11-2	few	TRBD2	17	TRBJ2-5	TGTGCCAGCAACTTGGGACTAGCGGGGGCGTACCAAGAGACCCAGTACTTC	CASNLGLAGAYQETQYF
TRBV29-1	many	-	13	TRBJ2-1	TGCAGCGTTGAAGTGGTTCGGAGTAATGAGCAGTTCTTC	CSVEVVRSNEQFF
TRBV29-1	many	TRBD1	11	TRBJ2-1	TGCAGCGAGCACAGGGGGGCTGAGCAGTTCTTC	CSEHRGAEQFF
TRBV24-1	few	-	16	TRBJ1-2	TGTGCCACCAGTGACCCGAGGCAGGGGATGAACTATGGCTACACCTTC	CATSDPRQGMNYGYTF
TRBV12-3/TRBV12-4	-	-	13	TRBJ2-7	TGTGCCAGCAGTTTAGGGGCCCGCTACGAGCAGTACTTC	CASSLGARYEQYF
TRBV7-2	-	TRBD2	13	TRBJ2-5	TGTGCCAGCAGCTTAGATATCCGGGGGGAGCAGTACTTC	CASSLDIRGEQYF
TRBV28	-	TRBD1	14	TRBJ1-2	TGTGCCAGCAGACAACAGGGGGCGTATTATGGCTACACCTTC	CASRQQGAYYGYTF
TRBV12-3/TRBV12-4	few	TRBD2	15	TRBJ2-1	TGTGCCAGCAGTCCCTCTAGCGGGGGTTACAATGAGCAGTTCTTC	CASSPSSGGYNEQFF
TRBV7-2	-	TRBD2	15	TRBJ2-1	TGTGCCAGCAGCTTAGAACCTAGCGGGGGGGGAAAGCAGTTCTTC	CASSLEPSGGGKQFF
TRBV28	-	TRBD1	16	TRBJ2-5	TGTGCCAGCAGTTTATACGGGACAGGGGTGGGAGAGACCCAGTACTTC	CASSLYGTGVGETQYF
TRBV27	few	TRBD1	13	TRBJ2-4	TGTGCCAGCACCCCGGGACAGGGGGACATTCAGTACTTC	CASTPGQGDIQYF
TRBV2	-	-	14	TRBJ2-1	TGTGCCAGCCGTATGGTTGGGGGCGATAATGAGCAGTTCTTC	CASRMVGGDNEQFF
TRBV5-1	few	TRBD1	15	TRBJ1-2	TGCGCCAGCAGCGACACTCCGGGACAGCCATATGGCTACACCTTC	CASSDTPGQPYGYTF
TRBV6-2/TRBV6-3	few	TRBD2	13	TRBJ2-1	TGTGCCAGCACGCCTAGCGGGGTCAATGAGCAGTTCTTC	CASTPSGVNEQFF
TRBV7-2	-	-	16	TRBJ2-1	TGTGCCGGCAGCCAAAGGTCCCCCCTATCGAATGGTGAGCAGTTCTTC	CAGSQRSPLSNGEQFF
TRBV4-3	few	-	17	TRBJ2-3	TGCGCCAGCAGCCAAGATAGGCGGGACCATAGCACAGATACGCAGTATTTT	CASSQDRRDHSTDTQYF
TRBV6-6	-	TRBD2	15	TRBJ2-7	TGTGCCAGCAGCCCTCCTAGCGGGGGGGCGAGCGAGCAGTACTTC	CASSPPSGGASEQYF
TRBV7-9	-	-	15	TRBJ2-3	TGTGCCAGCAGCCCTTCAGCAGGACTCACAGATACGCAGTATTTT	CASSPSAGLTDTQYF
TRBV4-3	-	-	15	TRBJ2-7	TGCGCCAGCAGCCAAGCCCAACAGAGGGGCTACGAGCAGTACTTC	CASSQAQQRGYEQYF
TRBV28	few	TRBD2	14	TRBJ2-2	TGTGCCAGCAGCGTGGGAGGGTACACCGGGGAGCTGTTTTTT	CASSVGGYTGELFF
TRBV7-6	few	-	13	TRBJ2-5	TGTGCCAGCAGCCGGCGCTCTAGGGAGACCCAGTACTTC	CASSRRSRETQYF
TRBV11-2	few	-	14	TRBJ2-5	TGTGCCAGCAGCACAGGGATTTCGCAAGAGACCCAGTACTTC	CASSTGISQETQYF
TRBV14	-	-	14	TRBJ1-2	TGTGCCAGCAGCCAAGGGGGACGGGACTATGGCTACACCTTC	CASSQGGRDYGYTF
TRBV29-1	once	-	16	TRBJ1-5	TGCAGCGCCGGGGATAGGGCTATAGGGAATAATCAGCCCCAGCATTTT	CSAGDRAIGNNQPQHF
TRBV5-1	many	-	19	TRBJ2-3	TGCGCCAGCAGCTTAAGGGGGACACATCAGGCGTTTAGCACAGATACGCAGTATTTT	CASSLRGTHQAFSTDTQYF
TRBV5-1	few	-	15	TRBJ2-1	TGCGCCAGCAGCTTGGAGGGGATCTCCTACAATGAGCAGTTCTTC	CASSLEGISYNEQFF
TRBV7-2	-	-	13	TRBJ1-2	TGTGCCAGCAGCACCCCCGACAACTATGGCTACACCTTC	CASSTPDNYGYTF
TRBV7-9	-	TRBD1	14	TRBJ2-3	TGTGCCAGCAGCTGGGACAGTATCCGTGATACGCAGTATTTT	CASSWDSIRDTQYF
TRBV7-2	few	-	15	TRBJ1-5	TGTGCCAGCAGCTTGAGGGTCTATAGCAATCAGCCCCAGCATTTT	CASSLRVYSNQPQHF
TRBV29-1	-	-	13	TRBJ1-2	TGCAGCGTTGTCGGGGCTACTAACTATGGCTACACCTTC	CSVVGATNYGYTF
TRBV7-2	-	-	15	TRBJ2-1	TGTGCCAGCAGCTTGGACTGGAGACTAGTCAATGAGCAGTTCTTC	CASSLDWRLVNEQFF
TRBV7-2	-	-	15	TRBJ2-7	TGTGCCAGCAGCGAGGGGCCCGGTAGCTCCTACGAGCAGTACTTC	CASSEGPGSSYEQYF
TRBV6-2/TRBV6-3	-	-	15	TRBJ1-1	TGTGCCAGCACCTTATTCCGGGCCACGAACACTGAAGCTTTCTTT	CASTLFRATNTEAFF
TRBV5-4	few	TRBD1	16	TRBJ2-5	TGTGCCAGCAGCTTGGGGGACAGGGGTCGCCCAGAGACCCAGTACTTC	CASSLGDRGRPETQYF
TRBV24-1	many	-	13	TRBJ2-3	TGTGCCACCAGTGATTTAAAGGGGGATACGCAGTATTTT	CATSDLKGDTQYF
TRBV27	few	-	15	TRBJ1-4	TGTGCCAGCAGTTTAATGGGCAAAACTAATGAAAAACTGTTTTTT	CASSLMGKTNEKLFF
TRBV28	-	-	14	TRBJ1-5	TGTGCCAGCAGATCGGGAAGTCACAATCAGCCCCAGCATTTT	CASRSGSHNQPQHF
TRBV20-1	once	TRBD1	14	TRBJ2-5	TGCAGTGCCGAGGACAGGGGGAGCCAAGAGACCCAGTACTTC	CSAEDRGSQETQYF
TRBV20-1	few	TRBD1	15	TRBJ2-7	TGCAGTGCCGGTAGCAGGACAGGGGGCTCGGTCGGGCAGTACTTC	CSAGSRTGGSVGQYF
TRBV13	few	TRBD2	13	TRBJ2-1	TGTGCCAGCAGGGCTAGCGGGAGGAATGAGCAGTTCTTC	CASRASGRNEQFF
TRBV20-1	few	-	13	TRBJ2-5	TGCAGTGCTAGTATCAGGGAGCGCGAGACCCAGTACTTC	CSASIRERETQYF
TRBV25-1	few	TRBD1	14	TRBJ2-7	TGTGCCAGCAGTGAGACGGGACAGGGTGGCGAGCAGTACTTC	CASSETGQGGEQYF
TRBV6-6	few	-	13	TRBJ2-3	TGTGCCAGCACCCCACTAAGCACAGATACGCAGTATTTT	CASTPLSTDTQYF
TRBV25-1	few	TRBD1	15	TRBJ1-6	TGTGCCAGCAGTGCACCGGGACAGGGGATGTCACCCCTCCACTTT	CASSAPGQGMSPLHF
TRBV4-3	-	-	17	TRBJ1-2	TGCGCCAGCAGCCAATCCCTCGGCAGCACTTCTAACTATGGCTACACCTTC	CASSQSLGSTSNYGYTF
TRBV6-5	-	-	16	TRBJ2-6	TGTGCCAGCAGTTACGGCAAAGGGATAGGGGCCAACGTCCTGACTTTC	CASSYGKGIGANVLTF
TRBV4-3	many	TRBD1	16	TRBJ1-2	TGCGCCAGCAGCCAAGCGGCGACAGGGGGCTCGGGTGGCTACACCTTC	CASSQAATGGSGGYTF
TRBV29-1	few	-	12	TRBJ1-1	TGCAGCGTTGATGAAGCAGGGGCTCTAGCTTTCTTT	CSVDEAGALAFF
TRBV7-3	-	-	15	TRBJ2-3	TGTGCCAGCAGTTCCAGGGGAGTTAGCACAGATACGCAGTATTTT	CASSSRGVSTDTQYF
TRBV29-1	-	TRBD1	13	TRBJ1-1	TGCAGCGTGGTTGCAGGGGGTGGCACTGAAGCTTTCTTT	CSVVAGGGTEAFF
TRBV18	few	TRBD2	15	TRBJ2-7	TGTGCCAGCTCACAGACTAGCGGGAGAGCCTACGAGCAGTACTTC	CASSQTSGRAYEQYF
TRBV7-2	-	TRBD1	14	TRBJ2-1	TGTGCCAACAGCATGACAGGGGGTAGCGATGAGCAGTTCTTC	CANSMTGGSDEQFF
TRBV20-1	many	-	12	TRBJ2-3	TGCAGTGCCAGGGGCGCGGCGGATACGCAGTATTTT	CSARGAADTQYF
TRBV4-2	-	TRBD1	15	TRBJ2-3	TGTGCCAGCAGCCAAACTGGACAGGGGGAAGATACGCAGTATTTT	CASSQTGQGEDTQYF
TRBV29-1	few	TRBD1	12	TRBJ2-5	TGCAGCGTTAGGCAGGGGGCGCTTGAGCAGTACTTC	CSVRQGALEQYF
TRBV29-1	-	-	14	TRBJ1-6	TGCAGCGTTGCCCTCTCTCAAAGCAGTTCACCCCTCCACTTT	CSVALSQSSSPLHF
TRBV30	few	-	15	TRBJ2-7	TGTGCCTGGAGCCCTAGGGTGGGAATCTCCTACGAGCAGTACTTC	CAWSPRVGISYEQYF
TRBV7-2	many	TRBD1	15	TRBJ2-3	TGTGCCAGCAGCCAAACGGGACAGCGCACAGATACGCAGTATTTT	CASSQTGQRTDTQYF